The 13 T cell receptor beta chains below all came from one sample that was sequenced in a study of Ad26.COV2.S vaccination and SARS-CoV-2 variants. Only in-frame clones appear in the TCRdb table, and some are missing; sequencing was by immunoSEQ multiplex PCR. This sample has 320,000 or so clones; 90% occur once, and the top ten carry about 5%. Treatment denoted: about 20 received Ad26.COV2.S at low or high dose, single or two shots; several received placebo; per-sample allocation not given. Specimens were obtained on day 63 following the first vaccine or placebo injection. The sample in question was peripheral blood, obtained in a trial of Ad26.COV2.S vaccine versus placebo. These receptors were collected from a person aged 18-65 years who received the Ad26.COV2.S COVID-19 vaccine or a placebo.

The J gene is TRBJ1-2, the V gene TRBV4-1; D perhaps matches TRBD1 (6 bases). The CDR3 consists of 16 residues. Trimming took 6 bases from V and 7 from J, leaving 24 bases between them. CDR1 MGHRA and CDR2 YSYEKL come from the germline V gene. CDR3 DNA: TGCGCCAGCAGATTCTTGAGGCAGGGGTCCCGAGGTGGCTACACCTTC. This encodes CASRFLRQGSRGGYTF.

The chain carries TRBV14 and TRBJ1-3; D not resolved. V gave up 3 bases and J gave up 4 bases, with 7 bases separating them. Germline values: CDR1 SGHDN, CDR2 FVKESK. The CDR3 is 13 amino acids. The CDR3 bases are TGTGCCAGCAGCCAGGGCGTGGGAAACACCATATATTTT. As protein: CASSQGVGNTIYF. The full variable domain, completed using reference TRBV14 and TRBJ1-3, is EAGVTQFPSHSVIEKGQTVTLRCDPISGHDNLYWYRRVMGKEIKFLLHFVKESKQDESGMPNNRFLAERTGGTYSTLKVQPAELEDSGVYFCASSQGVGNTIYFGEGSWLTVV.

This rearrangement joins TRBV9 to TRBJ1-5; D unclear. CDR1 and CDR2 (germline): SGDLS, YYNGEE. This CDR3 spans 15 amino acids. V was trimmed by 0 bases and J by 3 bases, leaving 10 bases between them. The DNA for the CDR3 is TGTGCCAGCAGCGTAGAGGGTACAGTCAATCAGCCCCAGCATTTT. It is translated as CASSVEGTVNQPQHF.

V gene TRBV27 combines with J gene TRBJ1-1; maybe TRBD1 (5 bases). In germline, CDR1 is MNHEY, CDR2 SMNVEV (reference sequence). The CDR3 extends over 17 amino acids. Trimming left V 8 bases short and J 3 bases short, with 25 bases between. The CDR3 region has the DNA TGTGCCAGCTTCCCCGGGGTCGGGGCCCGAGGTTACACTGAAGCTTTCTTT. Its protein product is CASFPGVGARGYTEAFF.

V and J are TRBV27 and TRBJ2-5, with D hard to call. V gave up 5 bases and J gave up 1 base, with 11 bases separating them. CDR1 and CDR2 from the germline V gene are MNHEY and SMNVEV (reference sequence). The CDR3 is 14 amino acids. CDR3 sequence reads: CASSPLLGQETQYF. CDR3 DNA sequence: TGTGCCAGCAGTCCCCTCCTAGGCCAAGAGACCCAGTACTTC.

This chain joins TRBV4-1 and TRBJ1-3; D not resolved. Trimming took off 0 bases at V and 6 bases at J, with 18 bases between the two ends. This CDR3 has 17 residues. Germline-derived CDR1 and CDR2 are MGHRA and YSYEKL. The CDR3 nucleotides read TGCGCCAGCAGCCAAGATCTCATCGTTTCGGGCCTAAACACCATATATTTT. This translates into CASSQDLIVSGLNTIYF.

This clone was picked up one time. V and J are TRBV19 and TRBJ2-1; 7 nucleotides match TRBD1. Germline CDR1 is LNHDA and CDR2 is SQIVND (reference sequence). Losses at the gene ends were 10 bases for V and 3 bases for J; bases not matched to a gene: 9. The length of the CDR3 is 14 residues. For the CDR3, the DNA is TGTGCCACCTGTCGGACAGGCAGCTACAATGAGCAGTTCTTC. This translates into CATCRTGSYNEQFF.

A few counts support this clone. The chain links TRBV25-1 to TRBJ1-1, with 7 bases lining up with TRBD1. CDR1 is MGHDK and CDR2 is SYGVNS in the germline V gene. J lost 3 bases, V lost 6 bases, and 4 bases had no gene match. The CDR3 spans 13 residues. The CDR3 region is CASRDRVDTEAFF. The CDR3 coding sequence is TGTGCCAGCAGAGACAGGGTAGACACTGAAGCTTTCTTT.

The chain couples TRBV6-6 to TRBJ2-7; a weak D match, TRBD2 (6 bases). The V end was cut by 5 bases, the J end by 3 bases, with 23 bases between. Germline CDR1 reads MNHNY; CDR2 reads SVGAGI (reference sequence). The CDR3 covers 17 residues. The chain's CDR3 is CASSRSHPTSGDYEQYF. The DNA for the CDR3 is TGTGCCAGCAGTCGCTCCCATCCGACTAGTGGTGACTACGAGCAGTACTTC.

The J gene is TRBJ1-1, the V gene TRBV2; TRBD1 is a possible D gene (6 bases). This CDR3 is built from 13 residues. Germline V gene sequence: CDR1 SNHLY, CDR2 FYNNEI. V lost 10 bases and J lost 7, with 19 bases in between. CDR3 sequence (DNA): TGTGCCACCGCCCAGGAGGGGGTAAATGAAGCTTTCTTT. It yields the protein CATAQEGVNEAFF.

This clone was counted a few times. V and J are TRBV3-1 (or the pseudogene TRBV3-2) and TRBJ2-1; 7 positions agree with TRBD2. This CDR3 has 16 residues. J was trimmed by 8 bases and V by 1 base; bases with no gene match: 11. Germline values: CDR1 LGHDT, CDR2 YNNKEL (reference sequence). CDR3 bases: TGTGCCAGCAGCCAAGGGGGGACTAAGGGGAAGTATGAGCAGTTCTTC. Protein: CASSQGGTKGKYEQFF.

The DNA of the CDR3 is TGTGCCAGCAGCTTTTTAGTGCAAGGATACAATGAGCAGTTCTTC. Its translation: CASSFLVQGYNEQFF. The chain links TRBV12-1 to TRBJ2-1. TRBV12-1 is described as a pseudogene. The length of the CDR3 is 15 residues.

V and J are TRBV19 and TRBJ2-5; D is ambiguous. This CDR3 is 14 amino acids long. Germline CDR1 and CDR2: LNHDA and SQIVND (reference sequence). V was trimmed by 6 bases and J by 3 bases, leaving 14 bases between them. CDR3 sequence: CASRGYPPEETQYF. The CDR3, as DNA: TGTGCCAGTAGGGGGTATCCTCCAGAAGAGACCCAGTACTTC.